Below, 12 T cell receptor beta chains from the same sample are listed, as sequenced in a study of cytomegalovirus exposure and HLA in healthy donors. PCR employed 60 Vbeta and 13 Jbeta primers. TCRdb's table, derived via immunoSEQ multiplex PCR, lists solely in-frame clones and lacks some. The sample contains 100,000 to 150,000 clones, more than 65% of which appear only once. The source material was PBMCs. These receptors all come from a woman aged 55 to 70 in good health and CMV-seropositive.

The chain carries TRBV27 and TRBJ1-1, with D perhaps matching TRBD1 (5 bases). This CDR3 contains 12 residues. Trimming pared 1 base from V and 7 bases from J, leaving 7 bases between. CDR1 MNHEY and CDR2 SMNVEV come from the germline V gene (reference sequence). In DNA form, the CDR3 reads TGTGCCAGCAGTTTATGGGGCGGTGAAGCTTTCTTT. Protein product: CASSLWGGEAFF.

The CDR3 is CASSIDRVPVRANVLTF. The CDR3 coding sequence is TGTGCCAGTAGTATAGATCGAGTCCCCGTTAGGGCCAACGTCCTGACTTTC. V gene TRBV19 combines with J gene TRBJ2-6; no reliable D call. The CDR3 is 17 residues long. CDR1 and CDR2 (germline): LNHDA, SQIVND (reference sequence). Trimming took off 0 bases at V and 5 bases at J, with 14 bases between the two ends.

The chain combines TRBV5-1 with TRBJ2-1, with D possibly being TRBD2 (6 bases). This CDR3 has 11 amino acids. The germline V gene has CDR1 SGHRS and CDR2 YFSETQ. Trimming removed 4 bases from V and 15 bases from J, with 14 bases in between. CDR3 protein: CASSQGLDPFF. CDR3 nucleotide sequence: TGCGCCAGCAGCCAGGGACTGGATCCGTTCTTC.

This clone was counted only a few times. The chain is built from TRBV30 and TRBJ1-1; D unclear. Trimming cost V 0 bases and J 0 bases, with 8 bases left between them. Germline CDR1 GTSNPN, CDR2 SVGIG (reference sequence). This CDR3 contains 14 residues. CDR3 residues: CAWSVWAMNTEAFF. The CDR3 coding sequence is TGTGCCTGGAGTGTATGGGCTATGAACACTGAAGCTTTCTTT.

As DNA, the CDR3 is TGTGCCAGCAGTTTTAGGTTGGGGACAGTAGAAGAGACCCAGTACTTC. Amino acids: CASSFRLGTVEETQYF. The V gene is TRBV27, the J gene TRBJ2-5; 7 bases are a match to TRBD1. J gave up 3 bases and V 3 bases, and 10 bases lay outside the gene matches. CDR3 length: 16 residues. Germline V gene data show CDR1 as MNHEY and CDR2 as SMNVEV (reference sequence).

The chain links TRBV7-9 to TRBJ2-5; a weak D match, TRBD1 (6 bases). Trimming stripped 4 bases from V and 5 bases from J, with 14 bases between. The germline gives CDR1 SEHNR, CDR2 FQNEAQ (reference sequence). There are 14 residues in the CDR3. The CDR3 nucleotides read TGTGCCAGCAGCTCCTGGACAGCGCGTGAGACCCAGTACTTC. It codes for CASSSWTARETQYF.

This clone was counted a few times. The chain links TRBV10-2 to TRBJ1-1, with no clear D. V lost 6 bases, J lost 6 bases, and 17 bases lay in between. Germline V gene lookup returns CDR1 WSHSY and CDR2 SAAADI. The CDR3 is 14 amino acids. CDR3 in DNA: TGCGCCAGCAGGCCAGCCTTCGAACTAGCTGAAGCTTTCTTT. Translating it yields CASRPAFELAEAFF.

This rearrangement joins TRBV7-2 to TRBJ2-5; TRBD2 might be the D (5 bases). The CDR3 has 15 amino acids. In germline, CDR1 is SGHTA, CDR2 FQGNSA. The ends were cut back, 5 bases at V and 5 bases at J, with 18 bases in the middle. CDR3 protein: CASSRRSGQEETQYF. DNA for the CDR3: TGTGCCAGCAGCCGGAGGTCTGGGCAGGAGGAGACCCAGTACTTC.

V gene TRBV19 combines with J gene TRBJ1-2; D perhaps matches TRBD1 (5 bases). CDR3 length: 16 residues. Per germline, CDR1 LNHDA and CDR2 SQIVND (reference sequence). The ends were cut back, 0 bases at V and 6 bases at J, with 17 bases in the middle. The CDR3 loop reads CASSIDLGALSHGYTF. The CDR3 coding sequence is TGTGCCAGTAGTATAGATTTAGGGGCTCTATCTCATGGCTACACCTTC.

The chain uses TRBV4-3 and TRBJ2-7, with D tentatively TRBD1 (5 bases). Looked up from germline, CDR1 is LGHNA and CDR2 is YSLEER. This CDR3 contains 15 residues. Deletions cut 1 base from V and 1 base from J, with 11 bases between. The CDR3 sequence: CASSQAPGWSYEQYF. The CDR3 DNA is TGCGCCAGCAGCCAAGCCCCAGGGTGGTCCTACGAGCAGTACTTC.

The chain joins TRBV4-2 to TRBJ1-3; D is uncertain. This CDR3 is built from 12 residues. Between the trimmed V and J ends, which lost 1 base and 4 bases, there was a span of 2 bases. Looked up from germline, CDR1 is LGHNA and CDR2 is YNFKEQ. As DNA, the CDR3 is TGTGCCAGCAGCCAAGCAGGAAACACCATATATTTT. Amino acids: CASSQAGNTIYF.

The DNA for the CDR3 is TGTGCCAGTAGTAAGTGGGCGAATTCACCCCTCCACTTT. Translating gives CASSKWANSPLHF. The chain is built from TRBV19 and TRBJ1-6; D gene ambiguous. This CDR3 region has 13 residues. Germline CDR1 LNHDA, CDR2 SQIVND (reference sequence). V lost 4 bases, J lost 7 bases, and 8 bases lay in between.